This T cell receptor (beta chain) was obtained from a study of CD8 T cells in Susac syndrome. Sequencing targeted TCR beta in T cells from blood (CD8+ and CD4+). The multiple sclerosis controls were treatment-naive patients affected by stable or active relapsing-remitting disease. Both CD4+ and CD8+ T cells were negatively isolated, and TEMRA cells underwent FACS enrichment. From germline, CDR1 is MNHEY and CDR2 SMNVEV (reference sequence). The junction had 2 bases not matched to a gene; V was cut back by 0 bases and J by 2 bases. This CDR3 has 15 residues. After extraction with the RNeasy kit, roughly 0.45 to 1 ug of the RNA was reverse transcribed using random hexamers. Amplification of TCR beta CDR3 across 54 Vbeta and 13 Jbeta was performed with immunoSEQ multiplex PCR. TCRdb re-analysed the immunoSEQ multiplex PCR reads in MiXCR, keeping a single row per CDR3 protein. This table holds approximately 130,000 distinct CDR3 sequences, about 90% found once.

V is TRBV27 and J is TRBJ2-3, with 7 bases matching TRBD1. The sequenced sample was CD8+ T cells from PBMCs. This clonotype originated in a human donor with multiple sclerosis. The DNA of the CDR3 is TGTGCCAGCAGTTTATCCGGGACAGCCACAGATACGCAGTATTTT. Translating it yields CASSLSGTATDTQYF.